Below, 12 T cell receptor beta chains from the same sample are listed, as sequenced in a study of technical replicates of blood from a few donors. Data came from immunoSEQ multiplex PCR; TCRdb stores just in-frame clones and leaves some out. The profile covers about 100,000 clones, with almost 96% appearing a single time and roughly 0.22% taken by the ten largest. Input material: T cells isolated from PBMCs. The receptors derive from a human donor in good health.

V gene TRBV2 combines with J gene TRBJ2-3, with D possibly matching TRBD2 (6 bases). V lost 4 bases and J 8 bases, leaving 10 bases between the germline ends. The CDR3 covers 12 residues. Germline loops: CDR1 SNHLY, CDR2 FYNNEI. CDR3 nucleotide sequence: TGTGCCAGCAGTGCGGGGGTTATTACGCAGTATTTT. Translating gives CASSAGVITQYF.

V is TRBV4-1 and J is TRBJ2-4; no clear D gene. Germline V gene data show CDR1 as MGHRA and CDR2 as YSYEKL. The CDR3 extends over 20 amino acids. The germline V and J ends were trimmed by 0 bases and 0 bases, with 21 bases remaining between them. In nucleotides, the CDR3 is TGCGCCAGCAGCCAAGATCGAATAGATCCCGATCCTCTAGCCAAAAACATTCAGTACTTC. Residues: CASSQDRIDPDPLAKNIQYF.

The rearrangement joins TRBV28 to TRBJ2-7; weak D call: TRBD1 (5 bases). The CDR3 has 17 amino acids. V dropped 4 bases and J dropped 2 bases, with 21 bases sitting between them. Germline assignment: CDR1 MDHEN and CDR2 SYDVKM. The chain's CDR3 is CASSSEIGLVGAYEQYF. In DNA, the CDR3 is TGTGCCAGCAGTTCGGAAATAGGGCTAGTAGGGGCCTACGAGCAGTACTTC.

This rearrangement joins TRBV29-1 to TRBJ2-1, with 9 bases fitting TRBD2. The CDR3 length is 16 residues. Germline lookup yields CDR1 SQVTM and CDR2 ANQGSEA. The CDR3 here is CRVGAGGPWAGNEQFF. The CDR3 bases are TGCAGGGTCGGGGCGGGAGGGCCCTGGGCGGGGAATGAGCAGTTCTTC.

The V and J genes are TRBV11-3 and TRBJ2-5; 8 bases fit TRBD2. Germline lookup yields CDR1 SGHNT and CDR2 YENEEA. This CDR3 has 15 amino acids. The V and J ends lost 2 bases and 3 bases, in that order; junction bases with no gene match: 5. The CDR3 DNA is TGTGCCAGCAGCTTACTAGCGGGCGGTAAAGAGACCCAGTACTTC. Protein: CASSLLAGGKETQYF.

The rearrangement uses TRBV11-2 and TRBJ2-2, with 10 positions matching TRBD1. This CDR3 has 17 amino acids. Trimming at V came to 6 bases and at J to 5 bases, leaving 12 bases not matched to a gene. Germline CDR1 and CDR2: SGHAT and FQNNGV. Here the CDR3 reads CASRQGTGVWVTGELFF. The CDR3 DNA is TGTGCCAGCAGACAAGGGACAGGGGTTTGGGTTACCGGGGAGCTGTTTTTT.

This sequence joins TRBV7-9 and TRBJ2-1; 7 nucleotides match TRBD1. V shed 0 bases and J 4 bases; nucleotides not matched to a gene: 3. The CDR3 is 15 amino acids. Germline assignment: CDR1 SEHNR and CDR2 FQNEAQ (reference sequence). CDR3 DNA: TGTGCCAGCAGCTTAGCGTTACAGGGGTACAATGAGCAGTTCTTC. Translating gives CASSLALQGYNEQFF.

V usage is TRBV27 and J usage is TRBJ2-7, with D maybe TRBD2 (6 bases). Germline V gene lookup returns CDR1 MNHEY and CDR2 SMNVEV (reference sequence). There are 16 residues in the CDR3. Trimming removed 2 bases from V and 2 bases from J, with 16 bases in between. The CDR3 is CASSLGTSGATYEQYF. The CDR3 region has the DNA TGTGCCAGCAGTTTAGGGACTTCCGGAGCCACCTACGAGCAGTACTTC.

The chain carries TRBV30 and TRBJ1-5; perhaps TRBD1 as D (5 bases). Germline assignment: CDR1 GTSNPN and CDR2 SVGIG (reference sequence). The germline V and J ends were trimmed by 0 bases and 9 bases, with 9 bases remaining between them. The CDR3 totals 12 residues. The CDR3 loop is CAWSVRQGPQHF. The CDR3 bases are TGTGCCTGGAGTGTAAGGCAGGGGCCCCAGCATTTT.

This rearrangement joins TRBV29-1 to TRBJ1-5; D is ambiguous. CDR1 SQVTM and CDR2 ANQGSEA come from the germline V gene. This CDR3 comprises 11 residues. The ends were cut back, 8 bases at V and 10 bases at J, with 15 bases in the middle. The CDR3 region is CSRPLRSPQHF. The CDR3 nucleotides read TGCAGCCGTCCCCTCCGGAGTCCCCAGCATTTT. The variable domain in full, completed from reference TRBV29-1 and TRBJ1-5, reads SAVISQKPSRDICQRGTSLTIQCQVDSQVTMMFWYRQQPGQSLTLIATANQGSEATYESGFVIDKFPISRPNLTFSTLTVSNMSPEDSSIYLCSRPLRSPQHFGDGTRLSIL.

The chain uses TRBV18 and TRBJ2-1, with 7 bases lining up with TRBD2. After removal of 3 bases from V and 0 bases from J, the junction contained 2 bases not matched to a gene. CDR3 length equals 15 residues. Germline V gene data show CDR1 as KGHSH and CDR2 as LQKENI. The DNA for the CDR3 is TGTGCCAGCTCACCGGTAGCGGGCTCCTACAATGAGCAGTTCTTC. This encodes CASSPVAGSYNEQFF.

A note on this clone: Germline is not matched at one junction end, which may reflect a read error. The chain employs TRBV7-3 and TRBJ2-1, with 11 bases that match TRBD2. The CDR3 is 17 amino acids. Germline V gene lookup returns CDR1 SGHTA and CDR2 FQGTGA. CDR3 DNA: TGTGCCAGCAGCTCCAATCCACAGACTAGCGGGGCTCGAAGCAGGGTCTTC. Translation gives CASSSNPQTSGARSRVF.